This T cell receptor beta chain was documented in a study of blood T cells in healthy people across ages. The V end lost 0 bases, the J end lost 7 bases, and 16 bases lay between the germline ends. Germline V CDR1 and CDR2: MNHEY, SVGEGT. This CDR3 is 15 amino acids long. Whole-study results and caveats: Age showed a roughly linear inverse relationship with TCR beta diversity per million T cells. The donors' CMV status was not determined, possibly confounding changes in expanded clonotypes.

Primers used in a second PCR of about 7 to 12 cycles were a sample-barcoded 5' primer and a J-beta primer mix. Through a template-switch adaptor with 12 random nucleotides, each cDNA molecule received a tag. TCRdb reprocessed the 5' RACE reads via MiXCR and lists one record per CDR3 protein. The data show hundreds of thousands of distinct CDR3 sequences, about half seen once. Details on this clonotype: The antigen is undetermined.

This sequence originates from a man older than 75 in good health. Sample: blood. The rearrangement joins TRBV6-2 or TRBV6-3 to TRBJ2-7; D might be TRBD1 (6 bases). The CDR3 DNA sequence: TGTGCCAGCAGTTACTCGACCCCCCCAGGGGCGGAGCAGTACTTC. This translates into CASSYSTPPGAEQYF.